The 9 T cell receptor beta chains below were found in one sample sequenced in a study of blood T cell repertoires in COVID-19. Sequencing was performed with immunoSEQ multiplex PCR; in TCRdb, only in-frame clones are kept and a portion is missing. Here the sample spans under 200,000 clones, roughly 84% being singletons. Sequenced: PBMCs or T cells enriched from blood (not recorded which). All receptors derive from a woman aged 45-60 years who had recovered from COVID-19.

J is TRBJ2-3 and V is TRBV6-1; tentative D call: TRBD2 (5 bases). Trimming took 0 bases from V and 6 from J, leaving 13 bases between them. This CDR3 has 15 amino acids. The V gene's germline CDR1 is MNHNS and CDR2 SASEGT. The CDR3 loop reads CASSEALAGQDTQYF. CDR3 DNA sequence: TGTGCCAGCAGTGAAGCGCTGGCGGGCCAGGATACGCAGTATTTT.

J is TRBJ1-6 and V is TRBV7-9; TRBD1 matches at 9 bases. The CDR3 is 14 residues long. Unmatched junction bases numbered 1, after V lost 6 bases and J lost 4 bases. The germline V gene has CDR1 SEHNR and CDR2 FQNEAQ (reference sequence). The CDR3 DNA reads TGTGCCAGCAGGGGGACAGGGTATAATTCACCCCTCCACTTT. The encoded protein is CASRGTGYNSPLHF.

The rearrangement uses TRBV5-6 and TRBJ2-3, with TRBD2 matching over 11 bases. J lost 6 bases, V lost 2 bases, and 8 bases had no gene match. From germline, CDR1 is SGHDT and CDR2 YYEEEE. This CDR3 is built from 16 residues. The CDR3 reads CASSLFSGRAVDTQYF. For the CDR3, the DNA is TGTGCCAGCAGCTTATTTAGCGGGAGGGCCGTGGATACGCAGTATTTT.

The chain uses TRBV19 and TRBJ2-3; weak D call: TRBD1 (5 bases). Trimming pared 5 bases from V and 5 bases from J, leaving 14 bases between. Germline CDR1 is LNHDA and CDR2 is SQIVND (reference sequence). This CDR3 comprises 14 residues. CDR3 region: CASSSRQGRDTQYF. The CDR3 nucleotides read TGTGCCAGTAGTTCCCGCCAGGGCAGAGATACGCAGTATTTT.

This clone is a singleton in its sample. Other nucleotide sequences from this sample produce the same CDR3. The CDR3 DNA is TGTGCCAGCAGCTTAGGACTCTCTGGAAACACCATATATTTT. This translates into CASSLGLSGNTIYF. The chain has TRBV11-2 and TRBJ1-3; D call uncertain. The CDR3 length is 14 residues. Germline lookup yields CDR1 SGHAT and CDR2 FQNNGV. V shed 1 base and J shed 0 bases, with 4 bases lying between them.

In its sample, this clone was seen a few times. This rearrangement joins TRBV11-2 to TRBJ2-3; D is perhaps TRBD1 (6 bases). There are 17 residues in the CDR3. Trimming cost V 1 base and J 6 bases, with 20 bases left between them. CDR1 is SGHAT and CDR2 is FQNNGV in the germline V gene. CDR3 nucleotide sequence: TGTGCCAGCAGCTTAGCCGCACAGGGATACAGGGCTGATACGCAGTATTTT. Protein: CASSLAAQGYRADTQYF.

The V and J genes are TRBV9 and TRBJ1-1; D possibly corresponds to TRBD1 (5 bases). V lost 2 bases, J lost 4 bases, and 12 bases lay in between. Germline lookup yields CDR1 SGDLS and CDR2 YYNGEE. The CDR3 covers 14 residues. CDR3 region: CASSVTAGATEAFF. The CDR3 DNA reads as TGTGCCAGCAGCGTCACGGCTGGGGCCACTGAAGCTTTCTTT.

CDR3 DNA sequence: TGTGCCAGCAGCCAAGAAGATCAGGGCAACACTGAAGCTTTCTTT. Its translation: CASSQEDQGNTEAFF. The chain carries TRBV4-2 and TRBJ1-1; possible D gene TRBD1, 5 bases. Between the trimmed V and J ends, which lost 0 bases and 2 bases, there was a span of 10 bases. This CDR3 comprises 15 residues. CDR1 LGHNA and CDR2 YNFKEQ come from the germline V gene.

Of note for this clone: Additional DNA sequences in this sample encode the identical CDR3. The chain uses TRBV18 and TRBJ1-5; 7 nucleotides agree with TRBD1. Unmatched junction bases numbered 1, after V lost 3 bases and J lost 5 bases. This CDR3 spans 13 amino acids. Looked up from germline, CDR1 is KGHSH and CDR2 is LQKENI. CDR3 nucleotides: TGTGCCAGCTCACCTGACAGGGATCAGCCCCAGCATTTT. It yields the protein CASSPDRDQPQHF.